A selection of T cell receptor beta chains follows, all from one sample in a study of shared clonotypes between healthy human individuals. Clones were sequenced by immunoSEQ multiplex PCR, and TCRdb holds only the in-frame ones, with some missing. The sample records some 500,000 clones, approximately 94% being singletons. The sequenced sample consisted of naive CD4+ T cells sorted from blood. The receptors come from a woman between 25 and 40 years old in good health. CDR3s leave out the opening cysteine and the closing phenylalanine or tryptophan.

v_call: TRBV7-2
j_call: TRBJ1-4
cdr3_aa: ASSRGQATNEKLF

v_call: TRBV18
j_call: TRBJ2-7
cdr3_aa: ASSPTSSWEQY

v_call: TRBV5-8
j_call: TRBJ2-5
cdr3_aa: ASSLEGGLETQY

v_call: TRBV2
j_call: TRBJ2-7
cdr3_aa: ASSQDPVTIPY

v_call: TRBV5-1
j_call: TRBJ2-1
cdr3_aa: ASSLTSGAYNEQF

v_call: TRBV9
j_call: TRBJ1-1
cdr3_aa: ASTPLGQANTEAF

v_call: TRBV18
j_call: TRBJ2-7
cdr3_aa: ASSPSTGDEQY

v_call: TRBV28
j_call: TRBJ1-4
cdr3_aa: ASMGQGATNEKLF

v_call: TRBV19
j_call: TRBJ2-7
cdr3_aa: ARNRQGLGEQY

v_call: TRBV28
j_call: TRBJ1-5
cdr3_aa: ASSFRGRGWGNQPQH

v_call: TRBV28
j_call: TRBJ1-5
cdr3_aa: ASSMGQYSNQPQH

v_call: TRBV5-1
j_call: TRBJ2-2
cdr3_aa: ASSLGQTGELF

v_call: TRBV18
j_call: TRBJ2-3
cdr3_aa: ASSPSASTDTQY

v_call: TRBV18
j_call: TRBJ2-2
cdr3_aa: ASSLSGTVNTGELF

v_call: TRBV7-2
j_call: TRBJ2-3
cdr3_aa: ASSLGARTDTQY

v_call: TRBV25-1
j_call: TRBJ1-1
cdr3_aa: ASSAVGNTEAF

v_call: TRBV4-1
j_call: TRBJ1-2
cdr3_aa: ASSQVLQTRRANYGYT

v_call: TRBV19
j_call: TRBJ2-7
cdr3_aa: ASRADHGSSIYEQY

v_call: TRBV6-4
j_call: TRBJ2-1
cdr3_aa: ASSQTSASYNEQF

v_call: TRBV5-1
j_call: TRBJ2-5
cdr3_aa: ASSLGRGQETQY

v_call: TRBV7-8
j_call: TRBJ2-1
cdr3_aa: ASSLEDSDMSEQF

v_call: TRBV6-1
j_call: TRBJ1-5
cdr3_aa: ASSEAPGATYNQPQH

v_call: TRBV19
j_call: TRBJ2-1
cdr3_aa: ASSWQGANEQF

v_call: TRBV7-9
j_call: TRBJ1-2
cdr3_aa: ASRSGQGAPGYT

v_call: TRBV15
j_call: TRBJ1-2
cdr3_aa: ATSADRANYGYT

v_call: TRBV11-3
j_call: TRBJ2-1
cdr3_aa: ASSLVIGNEQF

v_call: TRBV28
j_call: TRBJ2-7
cdr3_aa: ASSFPGEGSYEQY

v_call: TRBV11-3
j_call: TRBJ2-7
cdr3_aa: ASSFTGTSGSMQY

v_call: TRBV28
j_call: TRBJ2-7
cdr3_aa: ASRPPGVYEQY

v_call: TRBV5-4
j_call: TRBJ2-7
cdr3_aa: ASRLAGGPGEQY

v_call: TRBV11-2
j_call: TRBJ1-3
cdr3_aa: ASSLEATGNTIY

v_call: TRBV7-9
j_call: TRBJ2-7
cdr3_aa: ASSPRLADPYEQY

v_call: TRBV2
j_call: TRBJ1-1
cdr3_aa: ASSEPTPRQGLRHTEAF

v_call: TRBV18
j_call: TRBJ1-5
cdr3_aa: ASSPAEGNQPQH

v_call: TRBV19
j_call: TRBJ2-1
cdr3_aa: ASRGVSYNEQF

v_call: TRBV5-1
j_call: TRBJ2-4
cdr3_aa: ASSLNRENIQY

v_call: TRBV9
j_call: TRBJ1-5
cdr3_aa: ASSSLADRNQPQH

v_call: TRBV10-3
j_call: TRBJ1-5
cdr3_aa: AISGGGGHSNQPQH

v_call: TRBV5-1
j_call: TRBJ2-2
cdr3_aa: ASSETGITGELF

v_call: TRBV10-3
j_call: TRBJ1-5
cdr3_aa: AIGSPTLGPPAQPQH

v_call: TRBV28
j_call: TRBJ2-1
cdr3_aa: ASSRSGSSYNEQF

v_call: TRBV7-9
j_call: TRBJ2-7
cdr3_aa: ASSLWGETSGRIDEQY

v_call: TRBV19
j_call: TRBJ2-4
cdr3_aa: ASTQPYGTKNIQY

v_call: TRBV7-2
j_call: TRBJ2-7
cdr3_aa: ASSLGPNSYEQY

v_call: TRBV5-4
j_call: TRBJ2-3
cdr3_aa: ASSLGGSGTDTQY

v_call: TRBV7-8
j_call: TRBJ2-7
cdr3_aa: ASSEGLDYEQY

v_call: TRBV5-1
j_call: TRBJ1-6
cdr3_aa: ASSFGQGNSPLH

v_call: TRBV28
j_call: TRBJ2-1
cdr3_aa: ASSLGGYLGYNEQF

v_call: TRBV2
j_call: TRBJ2-2
cdr3_aa: ASSASGRSGELF

v_call: TRBV16
j_call: TRBJ1-1
cdr3_aa: ASSQRPRGGIEAF

v_call: TRBV29-1
j_call: TRBJ2-2
cdr3_aa: SVADTGELF

v_call: TRBV9
j_call: TRBJ1-2
cdr3_aa: ASSTQGAGYT

v_call: TRBV19
j_call: TRBJ1-4
cdr3_aa: ASSILQGNEKLF

v_call: TRBV28
j_call: TRBJ1-2
cdr3_aa: ASSTPGRAGYT

v_call: TRBV18
j_call: TRBJ2-7
cdr3_aa: ASSGTDYEQY

v_call: TRBV9
j_call: TRBJ2-7
cdr3_aa: ASSVGWDRDLYEQY

v_call: TRBV5-5
j_call: TRBJ1-1
cdr3_aa: ASSPIRTVNTEAF